The sequence of this T cell receptor beta chain was determined in a study of shared clonotypes between healthy human individuals. General study findings and limits: Since donors were few, the genetic and exposure-history diversity represented was limited.

Extraction of genomic DNA in unsorted samples used about 90 million PBMCs. Every subset had its genomic DNA shared out evenly among several immunoSEQ plates. How the authors handled the data: Junction-only immunoSEQ data arrived without quality scores, meaning filtering differed. The protocol was immunoSEQ multiplex PCR, while the TCRdb copy is restricted to in-frame clones and leaves out a portion. For V, J and clone size, that table is used; D and trimming come from the DNA. The data show about 480,000 clones, with almost 80% seen just once and approximately 12% held by the top ten. CDR1 and CDR2 (germline): SNHLY, FYNNEI. The V segment lost 5 bases and the J segment 1 base; nucleotides outside the gene matches: 3. The CDR3 runs 15 residues. A remark on this clone: Its target is unknown.

Input material: PBMCs. The TCR sequence derives from a woman aged 40 to 50 in good health. Some clones in this sample may be carry-over from other donors' samples. The chain combines TRBV2 with TRBJ2-3; TRBD2 matches at 10 bases. The CDR3 sequence: CASSPGTSGTDTQYF. In DNA, the CDR3 is TGTGCCAGCAGTCCCGGGACTAGCGGCACAGATACGCAGTATTTT.